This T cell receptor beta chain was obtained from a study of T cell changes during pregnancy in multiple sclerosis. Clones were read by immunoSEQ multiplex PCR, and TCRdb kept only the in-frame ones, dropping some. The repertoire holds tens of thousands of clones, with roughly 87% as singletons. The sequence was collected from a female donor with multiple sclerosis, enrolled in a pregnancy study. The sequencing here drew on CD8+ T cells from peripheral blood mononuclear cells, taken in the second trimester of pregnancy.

The CDR3 loop is CASSPRRLAYPSTDTQYF. The DNA of the CDR3 is TGTGCCAGCAGCCCTCGTCGACTAGCCTACCCCAGCACAGATACGCAGTATTTT. The chain employs TRBV7-7 and TRBJ2-3, with 7 nucleotides matching TRBD2. The CDR3 extends over 18 amino acids. The germline V gene encodes CDR1 SSHAT and CDR2 FNYEAQ (reference sequence). The junction had 14 bases not matched to a gene; V was cut back by 5 bases and J by 0 bases.